The 32 T cell receptor beta chains presented below share a single source sample, sequenced in a study of blood T cell repertoires in COVID-19. Sequencing used immunoSEQ multiplex PCR; TCRdb keeps in-frame clones, though not all of them. The sample consists of around 74,000 clones, approximately 90% of them appearing once. Source material: peripheral blood. These TCRs come from a man aged 30 to 45 with acute or convalescent COVID-19.

In this sample, this clone turned up once. The chain uses TRBV5-1 and TRBJ2-7; 7 bases are a match to TRBD1. The germline gives CDR1 SGHRS, CDR2 YFSETQ. The CDR3 loop spans 14 amino acids. Trimming at V came to 0 bases and at J to 4 bases, leaving 4 bases not matched to a gene. This CDR3 reads CASSLDRGVYEQYF. The CDR3 DNA reads as TGCGCCAGCAGCTTGGACAGGGGAGTGTACGAGCAGTACTTC.

This chain connects TRBV24-1 to TRBJ2-3; possibly TRBD1 for D (6 bases). This CDR3 has 15 residues. Germline CDR1 and CDR2: KGHDR and SFDVKD. Trimming took off 5 bases at V and 3 bases at J, with 14 bases between the two ends. CDR3 loop: CATSGGGVGTDTQYF. Here the CDR3 DNA reads TGTGCCACCAGTGGAGGGGGAGTCGGAACAGATACGCAGTATTTT.

The chain has TRBV3-1 (or the pseudogene TRBV3-2) and TRBJ2-7, with a possible D match to TRBD1 (6 bases). The V gene lost 2 bases and the J gene lost 2 bases, with 10 bases spanning the gap. This CDR3 is 14 amino acids long. The germline V gene encodes CDR1 LGHDT and CDR2 YNNKEL (reference sequence). The CDR3 spells CASSQFAGAYEQYF. CDR3 DNA: TGTGCCAGCAGCCAATTCGCAGGGGCCTACGAGCAGTACTTC.

CDR3 sequence reads: CASRRQGKQQPQHF. In DNA form, the CDR3 reads TGTGCCAGCAGGCGACAGGGGAAACAACAGCCCCAGCATTTT. The V gene is TRBV6-4, the J gene TRBJ1-5; 8 nucleotides match TRBD1. The CDR3 consists of 14 residues. Germline-derived CDR1 and CDR2 are MRHNA and SNTAGT. J gave up 7 bases and V 6 bases, and 8 bases lay outside the gene matches.

The chain uses TRBV27 and TRBJ2-1; 8 bases match TRBD2. The CDR3 is 19 amino acids. The germline CDR1 and CDR2 sequences are MNHEY and SMNVEV (reference sequence). Trimming at V came to 7 bases and at J to 9 bases, leaving 26 bases not matched to a gene. CDR3 DNA: TGTGCCAGCATTCCTCTCGTAGGGACTAGTGGGGTTAGCAGGGGTGAGCAGTTCTTC. As protein: CASIPLVGTSGVSRGEQFF.

The chain recombines TRBV3-1 (or the pseudogene TRBV3-2) with TRBJ2-1; 10 bases fit TRBD2. The CDR3 is 17 amino acids. Unmatched junction bases numbered 14, after V lost 6 bases and J lost 6 bases. CDR1 LGHDT and CDR2 YNNKEL come from the germline V gene (reference sequence). CDR3 protein: CASSPPRAGGPGNEQFF. The CDR3 bases are TGTGCCAGCAGTCCCCCCCGAGCGGGAGGGCCCGGCAATGAGCAGTTCTTC.

J is TRBJ2-1 and V is TRBV29-1, with D maybe TRBD1 (5 bases). Per the germline V gene, CDR1 is SQVTM and CDR2 is ANQGSEA. The germline V and J ends were trimmed by 0 bases and 4 bases, with 10 bases remaining between them. This CDR3 contains 14 residues. The CDR3 nucleotides are TGCAGCGTTGAAGATAGGACAAAATACAATGAGCAGTTCTTC. It yields the protein CSVEDRTKYNEQFF.

V usage is TRBV5-6 and J usage is TRBJ2-7, with D unresolved. The germline gives CDR1 SGHDT, CDR2 YYEEEE. This CDR3 has 13 amino acids. V was pared by 5 bases and J by 6 bases, with 15 bases between. The CDR3 reads CASRPYYQTEQYF. The CDR3 DNA is TGTGCCAGCAGGCCGTACTATCAAACCGAGCAGTACTTC.

This chain uses TRBV15 with TRBJ2-2, with a possible D match to TRBD2 (6 bases). The length of the CDR3 is 18 residues. Trimming removed 0 bases from V and 2 bases from J, with 16 bases in between. Germline-derived CDR1 and CDR2 are LNHNV and YYDKDF (reference sequence). CDR3 sequence: CATSRDSSVQRNTGELFF. DNA for the CDR3: TGTGCCACCAGCAGAGATTCTAGCGTACAGAGAAACACCGGGGAGCTGTTTTTT.

V and J are TRBV19 and TRBJ2-5; 12 nucleotides line up with TRBD2. The CDR3 consists of 17 residues. J lost 1 base, V lost 5 bases, and 8 bases had no gene match. From germline, CDR1 is LNHDA and CDR2 SQIVND (reference sequence). The CDR3 sequence is CASSEPLAGGSQETQYF. CDR3 nucleotides: TGTGCCAGTAGTGAGCCACTAGCGGGAGGCTCCCAAGAGACCCAGTACTTC.

J is TRBJ1-1 and V is TRBV7-8; D is ambiguous. The V gene's germline CDR1 is SGHVS and CDR2 FQNEAQ. CDR3 length equals 15 residues. V shed 2 bases and J shed 1 base, with 11 bases lying between them. For the CDR3, the DNA is TGTGCCAGCAGCTTATTCCGACAAACGAACACTGAAGCTTTCTTT. It yields the protein CASSLFRQTNTEAFF.

The chain is built from TRBV15 and TRBJ1-3; D remains ambiguous. V dropped 1 base and J dropped 9 bases, with 22 bases sitting between them. The germline V gene encodes CDR1 LNHNV and CDR2 YYDKDF (reference sequence). This CDR3 is 17 amino acids long. The CDR3 nucleotides read TGTGCCACCAGCAGAGGACTATCCGGCTCTGAGGCGAGCACCATATATTTT. Amino acid sequence: CATSRGLSGSEASTIYF. Full variable domain (missing parts from reference TRBV15 and TRBJ1-3): DAMVIQNPRYQVTQFGKPVTLSCSQTLNHNVMYWYQQKSSQAPKLLFHYYDKDFNNEADTPDNFQSRRPNTSFCFLDIRSPGLGDTAMYLCATSRGLSGSEASTIYFGEGSWLTVV.

The V and J genes are TRBV30 and TRBJ2-7, with D perhaps TRBD1 (6 bases). The CDR3 length is 13 residues. V was pared by 8 bases and J by 4 bases, with 18 bases between. CDR1 is GTSNPN and CDR2 is SVGIG in the germline V gene (reference sequence). CDR3 coding DNA: TGTGCCCTGGTGAGATCAGGGGAGTACGAGCAGTACTTC. Translated: CALVRSGEYEQYF.

This clone showed up just once. V usage is TRBV28 and J usage is TRBJ2-4; a weak D match, TRBD2 (6 bases). V dropped 11 bases and J dropped 8 bases, with 25 bases sitting between them. In germline, CDR1 is MDHEN, CDR2 SYDVKM. This CDR3 has 15 amino acids. CDR3 loop: CAVTPGVSGVDIQYF. The CDR3 DNA reads TGTGCCGTCACTCCGGGAGTTTCGGGTGTGGACATTCAGTACTTC.

This clone occurred once. The CDR3 bases are TGTGCCAGCAGTTTAAGTGCTGTGACGGGAGCGACCCAGCATTTT. Translated, it gives CASSLSAVTGATQHF. V usage is TRBV27 and J usage is TRBJ1-5; D not certain. Deletions cut 2 bases from V and 11 bases from J, with 19 bases between. CDR1 is MNHEY, CDR2 SMNVEV, per germline (reference sequence). CDR3 size: 15 residues.

The chain has TRBV5-1 and TRBJ1-2; perhaps TRBD1 as D (5 bases). Germline V gene data show CDR1 as SGHRS and CDR2 as YFSETQ. Trimming left V 0 bases short and J 7 bases short, with 10 bases between. The CDR3 sequence is 13 residues long. CDR3 sequence reads: CASSLDQGGGYTF. The CDR3 DNA reads as TGCGCCAGCAGCTTGGACCAGGGCGGTGGCTACACCTTC. Full variable domain (missing parts from reference TRBV5-1 and TRBJ1-2): KAGVTQTPRYLIKTRGQQVTLSCSPISGHRSVSWYQQTPGQGLQFLFEYFSETQRNKGNFPGRFSGRQFSNSRSEMNVSTLELGDSALYLCASSLDQGGGYTFGSGTRLTVV.

The V and J genes are TRBV6-2 or TRBV6-3 and TRBJ1-5; a possible D gene is TRBD1 (5 bases). V lost 6 bases, J lost 0 bases, and 12 bases lay in between. This CDR3 has 15 amino acids. Germline CDR1 is MNHEY and CDR2 is SVGEGT. The CDR3 is CASSEDKISNQPQHF. The CDR3 DNA sequence: TGTGCCAGCAGCGAGGACAAAATTAGCAATCAGCCCCAGCATTTT.

The genes are TRBV6-6 and TRBJ2-3; TRBD2 matches 8 bases. This CDR3 has 15 amino acids. The ends lost 4 bases at V and 4 bases at J; junction bases unmatched: 7. Germline assignment: CDR1 MNHNY and CDR2 SVGAGI (reference sequence). CDR3 in DNA: TGTGCCAGCAGTTTATACCGGGAGGGCGCAGATACGCAGTATTTT. It is translated as CASSLYREGADTQYF.

The rearrangement links TRBV12-3 or TRBV12-4 to TRBJ1-1; D unresolved. This CDR3 is 13 amino acids long. Trimming cost V 1 base and J 6 bases, with 9 bases left between them. CDR3: CASSLGLAAEAFF. CDR3 DNA: TGTGCCAGCAGTTTAGGGTTGGCAGCTGAAGCTTTCTTT.

As regards this clone: A read error may account for a junction end that differs from germline. The CDR3 DNA reads TGTGCCAGCAGCCAGGATGGACAGGCGATGCCTCAGTTC. Translating it yields CASSQDGQAMPQF. This rearrangement joins TRBV3-1 (or the pseudogene TRBV3-2) to TRBJ2-7; the match to TRBD1 covers 7 bases. Germline V gene data show CDR1 as LGHDT and CDR2 as YNNKEL (reference sequence). This CDR3 contains 13 residues.

This rearrangement joins TRBV3-1 (or the pseudogene TRBV3-2) to TRBJ2-1; D is ambiguous. The CDR3 consists of 15 residues. Germline CDR1 is LGHDT and CDR2 is YNNKEL (reference sequence). Trimming stripped 1 base from V and 10 bases from J, with 17 bases between. The CDR3 here is CASSQVVSGGAEQFF. CDR3 nucleotides: TGTGCCAGCAGCCAAGTGGTCTCCGGCGGAGCAGAGCAGTTCTTC.

V and J are TRBV7-9 and TRBJ2-2, with 7 bases matching TRBD2. This CDR3 has 17 residues. Per germline, CDR1 SEHNR and CDR2 FQNEAQ (reference sequence). Trimming removed 1 base from V and 1 base from J; junction bases left unmatched: 6. The chain's CDR3 is CASSLGPTSENTGELFF. DNA for the CDR3: TGTGCCAGCAGCTTAGGTCCCACTAGCGAGAACACCGGGGAGCTGTTTTTT.

The chain links TRBV12-3 or TRBV12-4 to TRBJ2-2; 11 bases line up with TRBD2. The CDR3 length is 13 residues. After removal of 8 bases from V and 6 bases from J, the junction contained 2 bases not matched to a gene. This CDR3 is CASLSGRAGELFF. In nucleotides, the CDR3 is TGTGCCAGCCTTAGCGGGAGGGCCGGGGAGCTGTTTTTT.

CDR3 in DNA: TGTGCCAGCAGCCGAGAGTTGAGGGCGGACACCGGGGAGCTGTTTTTT. It translates to CASSRELRADTGELFF. The V and J genes are TRBV5-4 and TRBJ2-2; D may be TRBD2 (5 bases). The CDR3 has 16 residues. CDR1 is SGHNT, CDR2 YYREEE, per germline (reference sequence). V was trimmed by 4 bases and J by 3 bases, leaving 16 bases between them.

The chain has TRBV19 and TRBJ1-1, with TRBD1 matching over 8 bases. CDR3 size: 15 residues. The germline gives CDR1 LNHDA, CDR2 SQIVND (reference sequence). The trim removed 4 bases at V and 2 bases at J, leaving 6 bases unmatched. CDR3 region: CASSTDRAENTEAFF. CDR3 DNA: TGTGCCAGTAGTACGGACAGGGCGGAAAACACTGAAGCTTTCTTT.

J is TRBJ2-3 and V is TRBV30, with a weak D call TRBD2 (6 bases). CDR1 is GTSNPN and CDR2 is SVGIG in the germline V gene (reference sequence). The CDR3 extends over 13 amino acids. Trimming cost V 7 bases and J 4 bases, with 15 bases left between them. CDR3 residues: CAFSGGIADTQYF. The CDR3, as DNA: TGTGCCTTCTCCGGCGGGATTGCAGATACGCAGTATTTT. The complete variable domain, with remaining parts taken from reference TRBV30 and TRBJ2-3, reads SQTIHQWPATLVQPVGSPLSLECTVEGTSNPNLYWYRQAAGRGLQLLFYSVGIGQISSEVPQNLSASRPQDRQFILSSKKLLLSDSGFYLCAFSGGIADTQYFGPGTRLTVL.

The sample holds a few counts of this clone. The chain recombines TRBV23-1 with TRBJ1-6; TRBD1 agrees at 7 bases. TRBV23-1 is designated an ORF whose function remains uncertain. V shed 7 bases and J 6 bases; nucleotides not matched to a gene: 9. The CDR3 runs 15 residues. The CDR3 DNA reads as TGCGCCAGCACTCTCGGGACAGAACCTAATTCACCCCTCCACTTT. Its translation: CASTLGTEPNSPLHF.

The sample holds one count of this clone. The chain employs TRBV9 and TRBJ2-3, with 13 bases matching TRBD2. The germline CDR1 and CDR2 sequences are SGDLS and YYNGEE. The CDR3 runs to 16 residues. Losses at the gene ends were 0 bases for V and 9 bases for J; bases not matched to a gene: 7. CDR3: CASSVGTSGSTFTQYF. In DNA form, the CDR3 reads TGTGCCAGCAGCGTAGGGACTAGCGGGAGTACCTTCACGCAGTATTTT.

This chain uses TRBV5-1 with TRBJ1-1; D is perhaps TRBD1 (5 bases). CDR1 is SGHRS and CDR2 is YFSETQ in the germline V gene. There are 16 residues in the CDR3. The V and J ends lost 4 bases and 4 bases respectively, with 20 bases between them. CDR3 in DNA: TGCGCCAGCAGCACCCGCCCTGGACAAGGCGGCACTGAAGCTTTCTTT. Its translation is CASSTRPGQGGTEAFF.

The chain joins TRBV6-5 to TRBJ2-2; no clear D gene. Germline values: CDR1 MNHEY, CDR2 SVGAGI. V shed 2 bases and J shed 5 bases, with 9 bases lying between them. The length of the CDR3 is 14 residues. CDR3 sequence reads: CASSYLGGTGELFF. The DNA of the CDR3 is TGTGCCAGCAGTTACCTAGGTGGAACCGGGGAGCTGTTTTTT.

The V call is TRBV2, the J call TRBJ1-1; D perhaps matches TRBD1 (6 bases). CDR1 SNHLY and CDR2 FYNNEI come from the germline V gene. The CDR3 has 15 residues. The ends were cut back, 6 bases at V and 6 bases at J, with 20 bases in the middle. CDR3 region: CASSVRGRGFPEAFF. The CDR3 DNA reads as TGTGCCAGCAGCGTTAGGGGCAGGGGTTTCCCTGAAGCTTTCTTT.

The chain recombines TRBV28 with TRBJ2-3, with TRBD1 as a possible D gene (6 bases). The V gene lost 4 bases and the J gene lost 1 base, with 18 bases spanning the gap. Germline CDR1 is MDHEN and CDR2 is SYDVKM. This CDR3 has 17 amino acids. The CDR3 region is CASSSTTGRGGTDTQYF. CDR3 DNA sequence: TGTGCCAGCAGTTCAACAACAGGGAGAGGGGGCACAGATACGCAGTATTTT. The entire variable domain, with the rest obtained from reference TRBV28 and TRBJ2-3, is as follows: DVKVTQSSRYLVKRTGEKVFLECVQDMDHENMFWYRQDPGLGLRLIYFSYDVKMKEKGDIPEGYSVSREKKERFSLILESASTNQTSMYLCASSSTTGRGGTDTQYFGPGTRLTVL.